The T cell receptor beta chain described here comes from a study of cytomegalovirus exposure and HLA in healthy donors. This clone has more than one count but fewer than ten. Its matching antigen is unknown. Study conclusions and caveats: The availability of immune exposure information extended only to CMV serostatus.

The PCR had 60 Vbeta and 13 Jbeta primers. The data were produced by immunoSEQ multiplex PCR, yet TCRdb's version contains in-frame clones alone and is incomplete. The data hold more than 85,000 clones, with more than 65% observed a single time. Germline V gene lookup returns CDR1 MNHNY and CDR2 SVGAGI (reference sequence). The CDR3 is 14 residues long. The ends lost 6 bases at V and 5 bases at J; junction bases unmatched: 9. The sequencing sample was made of PBMCs. The chain employs TRBV6-6 and TRBJ2-5; 7 bases agree with TRBD1. The TCR was taken from a woman between 18 and 30 years old in good health and CMV-seropositive. CDR3 sequence reads: CASRRQGWPETQYF. In DNA form, the CDR3 reads TGTGCCAGCAGGAGACAGGGCTGGCCCGAGACCCAGTACTTC.